A selection of T cell receptor beta chains follows, all from one sample in a study of cytomegalovirus exposure and HLA in healthy donors. The data were produced by immunoSEQ multiplex PCR, yet TCRdb's version contains in-frame clones alone and is incomplete. This sample contains 100,000 to 150,000 clones. Sequencing was done on a sample of PBMCs. Receptors were obtained from a man between 18 and 29 years old in good health and CMV-seronegative. The CDR3 runs from the conserved cysteine through the conserved F or W. A D gene is named only where the DNA matches it firmly.

>NA|TRBV29-1|TRBJ2-1
TGCAGCGTTGAGGGGGGACCGGGAGACTCCTACAATGAGCAGTTCTTC
CSVEGGPGDSYNEQFF
>NA|TRBV27|TRBJ2-1
TGTGCCAGCAGTTTTACAGGGAACAATGAGCAGTTCTTC
CASSFTGNNEQFF
>NA|TRBV19|TRBJ2-3
TGTGCCAGTAGTTTTAGCGAAACTAGCACAGATACGCAGTATTTT
CASSFSETSTDTQYF
>NA|TRBV5-1|TRBJ1-2
TGCGCCAGCAGCTTGGGACAGGAGCATGGCTACACCTTC
CASSLGQEHGYTF
>NA|TRBV6-5|TRBJ1-2
TGTGCCAGCAGTTACTCGACACCGCAGGGGGGCTACACCTTC
CASSYSTPQGGYTF
>NA|TRBV27|TRBJ1-2
TGTGCCAGCAGTGCTCTTATAACGGGCACCTTC
CASSALITGTF
>TRBD2|TRBV6-1|TRBJ2-1
TGTGCCAGCAGTGAACGAGCGGCGGGAGGGTGGAATGAGCAGTTCTTC
CASSERAAGGWNEQFF
>NA|TRBV4-3|TRBJ2-1
TGCGCCAGCAGCCGAAACAGGGCTTCGTCCTACAATGAGCAGTTCTTC
CASSRNRASSYNEQFF
>TRBD2|TRBV5-5|TRBJ2-1
TGTGCCAGCAGCTACGGACTAGCGAATACAGCTGAGCAGTTCTTC
CASSYGLANTAEQFF
>TRBD2|TRBV9|TRBJ2-5
TGTGCCAGCAGCGTAACTAGCGGAGGTATGGAGACCCAGTACTTC
CASSVTSGGMETQYF
>TRBD1|TRBV19|TRBJ2-5
TGTGCCAGTAGGGGGACAGGGGTAGAGACCCAGTACTTC
CASRGTGVETQYF
>TRBD2|TRBV7-2|TRBJ2-3
TGTGCCAGCAGCGCACGGTACGGTCTAGCGGGAACTAGCACAGATACGCAGTATTTT
CASSARYGLAGTSTDTQYF
>NA|TRBV28|TRBJ1-2
TGTGCCAGCAGTTTACCCAAAGGGAGTTTAGCGAGTAGCACCTTC
CASSLPKGSLASSTF
>NA|TRBV11-3|TRBJ1-1
TGTGCCAGCAGTCCCCGTCCGGGGTTTGCTGAAGCTTTCTTT
CASSPRPGFAEAFF
>TRBD2|TRBV5-4|TRBJ2-3
TGTGCCAGCAGCCCGGGACTAGCGGGCACAGATACGCAGTATTTT
CASSPGLAGTDTQYF
>NA|TRBV13|TRBJ1-1
TGTGCCAGCAGCTCCCCATTAAATCGGCAGGCCAAAGAAGCTTTCTTT
CASSSPLNRQAKEAFF
>NA|TRBV18|TRBJ2-1
TGTGCCAGCTCACCGAACTCCCTCTCCTACAATGAGCAGTTCTTC
CASSPNSLSYNEQFF
>TRBD1|TRBV10-3|TRBJ2-7
TGTGCCATCAGTGTTGGGACAGAGTCCTACGAGCAGTACTTC
CAISVGTESYEQYF
>NA|TRBV7-2|TRBJ1-1
TGTGCCAGCAGCTTAGTCTCAGGAATGAACACTGAAGCTTTCTTT
CASSLVSGMNTEAFF
>TRBD2|TRBV4-1|TRBJ2-1
TGCGCCAGCAGCCAAGTCCGCGGGACTAGCGGGAGGGGGGAGCAGTTCTTC
CASSQVRGTSGRGEQFF
>NA|TRBV21-1|TRBJ2-1
TGTGCCAGCAGCAAAAATAAGGGACTAGCCTACAATGAGCAGTTCTTC
CASSKNKGLAYNEQFF
>TRBD1|TRBV7-9|TRBJ2-7
TGTGCCAGCAGCTTATCCTTTTTCCGGGACAGGGGGATCGACGAGCAGTACTTC
CASSLSFFRDRGIDEQYF
>TRBD1|TRBV5-1|TRBJ2-6
TGCGCCAGCAGCTTCGTTTCCGGCACAGGGGCCATCTCTGGGGCCAACGTCCTGACTTTC
CASSFVSGTGAISGANVLTF
>TRBD1|TRBV11-3|TRBJ2-2
TGTGCCAGCAAACCTTCAGGGGGTGGAACCGGGGAGCTGTTTTTT
CASKPSGGGTGELFF
>TRBD1|TRBV29-1|TRBJ2-1
TGCAGCGCCTGGACAGGAAGCTCCTACAATGAGCAGTTCTTC
CSAWTGSSYNEQFF
>NA|TRBV6-5|TRBJ1-1
TGTGCCAGCAGTGAGGAGAATGGCGCTGAAGCTTTCTTT
CASSEENGAEAFF
>NA|TRBV4-3|TRBJ1-2
TGCGCCAGCAGCCAAGAAAGTAGTGCGTCCACTTATGGCTACACCTTC
CASSQESSASTYGYTF
>NA|TRBV19|TRBJ1-1
TGTGCCGGGTCGCGGGCGAACACTGAAGCTTTCTTT
CAGSRANTEAFF
>NA|TRBV5-1|TRBJ2-7
TGCGCCAGCAGCTATCGATCGGGGGACTACGAGCAGTACTTC
CASSYRSGDYEQYF
>NA|TRBV27|TRBJ2-7
TGTGCCAGCAGCCGCCGGTTCGACAAAACCTACGAGCAGTACTTC
CASSRRFDKTYEQYF
>TRBD1|TRBV18|TRBJ2-4
TGTGCCAGCTCACCACCGTCGGCAGGGGGTGTCATTCAGTACTTC
CASSPPSAGGVIQYF
>TRBD2|TRBV11-3|TRBJ2-3
TGTGCCAGCAGCTCCATAAGGGCGGGAGGCCGGTACACAGATACGCAGTATTTT
CASSSIRAGGRYTDTQYF
>TRBD2|TRBV25-1|TRBJ2-1
TGTGCCAGCAGTGAAGGACTAGTATCTGAGCAGTTCTTC
CASSEGLVSEQFF
>TRBD2|TRBV28|TRBJ2-7
TGTGCCAGCAGTTGGGACTCCGGGACTAGTGTTGCCGAGCAGTACTTC
CASSWDSGTSVAEQYF
>NA|TRBV7-9|TRBJ2-7
TGTGCCAGCAGCCGCTCCGCTAGCGAAAAATTTTACGAGCAGTACTTC
CASSRSASEKFYEQYF
>NA|TRBV7-2|TRBJ2-5
TGTGCCAGCAGCTTATTGACATCGTTGCGGGGAGAGACCCAGTACTTC
CASSLLTSLRGETQYF
>TRBD1|TRBV10-3|TRBJ1-1
TGTGCCATCAGTATCGACAGGGGGGTCGGCACTGAAGCTTTCTTT
CAISIDRGVGTEAFF
>NA|TRBV11-3|TRBJ1-1
TGTGCCAGCAGCTTAGATGGGGCTTGGGGGAACACTGAAGCTTTCTTT
CASSLDGAWGNTEAFF
>NA|TRBV4-3|TRBJ2-2
TGCGCCAGCAGCCAATACAGGGTGGGAGCGAACACCGGGGAGCTGTTTTTT
CASSQYRVGANTGELFF
>TRBD1|TRBV7-3|TRBJ2-5
TGTGCCAGCAGCTTGGACGGACAGGCCGAAATGAAGACCCAGTACTTC
CASSLDGQAEMKTQYF
>TRBD2|TRBV7-8|TRBJ2-3
TGTGCCAGCAGCCGAACTAGCGGGGGATATAAAAGCGATACGCAGTATTTT
CASSRTSGGYKSDTQYF
>NA|TRBV6-1|TRBJ1-3
TGTGCCAGCAATCCGGGTTTGGGAAACACCATATATTTT
CASNPGLGNTIYF
>TRBD1|TRBV11-2|TRBJ2-7
TGTGCCAGCAGCTGGGACAGGGGCGACGAGCAGTACTTC
CASSWDRGDEQYF
>TRBD1|TRBV19|TRBJ1-5
TGTGCCAGTAGTATCCAGGGGGAACAGCCCCAGCATTTT
CASSIQGEQPQHF
>TRBD2|TRBV5-4|TRBJ2-7
TGTGCCAGCAGCTTGGCCGGGACTAGGTCCTCCTACGAGCAGTACTTC
CASSLAGTRSSYEQYF
>NA|TRBV7-8|TRBJ1-6
TGTGCCAGCAGCTTATTAAGTTGGCGGGAGTCACCCCTCCACTTT
CASSLLSWRESPLHF
>NA|TRBV9|TRBJ2-5
TGTGCCAGCAGCGTAGGTGATCTGGGGGGAAGTAAGGGGACCCAGTACTTC
CASSVGDLGGSKGTQYF
>NA|TRBV28|TRBJ2-7
TGTGCCAGCAGTTCCCCCGTCTTACGGGGTCAAACTCCCTACGAGCAGTACTTC
CASSSPVLRGQTPYEQYF
>NA|TRBV27|TRBJ1-6
TGTGCCAGCAGGTTGGGAGGTGGCGGACGTTCACCCCTCCACTTT
CASRLGGGGRSPLHF
>NA|TRBV6-5|TRBJ2-7
TGTGCCAGCAGTTACCGGCAGGGGTGGGAGCAGTACTTC
CASSYRQGWEQYF
>TRBD1|TRBV28|TRBJ1-1
TGTGCCAGCAGTTTTAGAAATCAGGGGGACACTGAAGCTTTCTTT
CASSFRNQGDTEAFF
>NA|TRBV6-6|TRBJ1-3
TGTGCCGCGTCACAGGGAACTGGAAACACCATATATTTT
CAASQGTGNTIYF
>NA|TRBV11-3|TRBJ2-3
TGTGCCAGCAGCTCCCCTTCTGTAGGGGGAGATACGCAGTATTTT
CASSSPSVGGDTQYF
>NA|TRBV2|TRBJ2-2
TGTGCCAGCAGTGAAGAGCCCGGGGAGCTGTTTTTT
CASSEEPGELFF
>TRBD1|TRBV14|TRBJ1-2
TGTGCCAGCAGCCAAGTGGTGGACAGGGGGCTCTATGGCTACACCTTC
CASSQVVDRGLYGYTF